The 2 T cell receptor beta chains below come from one sample, sequenced in a study of patients and donors after allogeneic stem cell transplantation. One entry per CDR3 protein, called by TCRdb with MiXCR from the RT-PCR reads. The data show about a million distinct CDR3 sequences, approximately 18% seen once. The material sequenced was blood, either unsorted or a sorted T cell fraction (not recorded which). The receptors shown here come from a human donor who was either an allogeneic HSCT recipient or a stem cell or donor lymphocyte infusion donor (not recorded which). It is not recorded whose cells these are; they may come from a transplant donor.

Comments on this clonotype: One base away lies a much larger clone, so this may be a sequencing read error. This sequence joins TRBV5-1 and TRBJ1-2; 10 nucleotides align to TRBD1. Germline lookup yields CDR1 SGHRS and CDR2 YFSETQ. The V gene end was trimmed by 4 bases and the J gene end by 9 bases; junction bases not matched to a gene: 9. CDR3 length equals 14 residues. The CDR3 DNA sequence: TGCGCCAGCAGCGACCCCGGGACAGGGGAAAGCTACACCTTC. Amino acid sequence: CASSDPGTGESYTF.

The chain links TRBV7-8 to TRBJ2-3; 13 nucleotides align to TRBD2. CDR1 is SGHVS and CDR2 is FQNEAQ in the germline V gene. This CDR3 has 17 residues. Losses at the gene ends were 6 bases for V and 4 bases for J; bases not matched to a gene: 10. The CDR3 loop reads CASRDTWTSGGADTQYF. Written as DNA, the CDR3 is TGTGCCAGCAGAGACACCTGGACTAGCGGGGGAGCAGATACGCAGTATTTT.